These 14 T cell receptor beta chains came from one sample sequenced in a study of cytomegalovirus exposure and HLA in healthy donors. TCRdb's copy holds only in-frame clones and misses some; the assay was immunoSEQ multiplex PCR. Here the sample spans a few hundred thousand clones, 90% being singletons. The sequencing sample was made of PBMCs. Receptor source: a woman aged 30 to 39 in good health and CMV-seronegative.

This clone was picked up one time. J is TRBJ2-7 and V is TRBV19; 12 nucleotides align to TRBD1. This CDR3 comprises 15 residues. Germline lookup yields CDR1 LNHDA and CDR2 SQIVND (reference sequence). V shed 4 bases, J shed 5 bases, and the junction held 6 bases outside the gene matches. The CDR3 here is CASSSSGTGGNEQYF. The CDR3 bases are TGTGCCAGTAGTAGTTCCGGGACAGGGGGCAACGAGCAGTACTTC. Combining the CDR3 with reference TRBV19 and TRBJ2-7 gives the whole variable domain DGGITQSPKYLFRKEGQNVTLSCEQNLNHDAMYWYRQDPGQGLRLIYYSQIVNDFQKGDIAEGYSVSREKKESFPLTVTSAQKNPTAFYLCASSSSGTGGNEQYFGPGTRLTVT.

This rearrangement joins TRBV19 to TRBJ2-7, with TRBD1 matching 9 bases. V lost 4 bases, J lost 6 bases, and 7 bases stayed unmatched. The CDR3 has 14 residues. Germline lookup yields CDR1 LNHDA and CDR2 SQIVND (reference sequence). CDR3 DNA sequence: TGTGCCAGTAGTAACCGGGACAGGGCCGTCGAGCAGTACTTC. Its protein is CASSNRDRAVEQYF.

The chain couples TRBV4-2 to TRBJ2-1; 11 bases map to TRBD2. The V gene end was trimmed by 2 bases and the J gene end by 9 bases; junction bases not matched to a gene: 12. The CDR3 extends over 17 amino acids. Germline V gene lookup returns CDR1 LGHNA and CDR2 YNFKEQ. The CDR3 DNA reads as TGTGCCAGCAGCCAATTAGGCCTAGCGGGAGGAAAGGGTGAGCAGTTCTTC. Amino acid sequence: CASSQLGLAGGKGEQFF.

V and J are TRBV29-1 and TRBJ1-2; D unresolved. This CDR3 spans 11 amino acids. Trimming removed 0 bases at V and 4 bases at J, with 3 bases between. In germline, CDR1 is SQVTM, CDR2 ANQGSEA. CDR3 in DNA: TGCAGCGTTGAAGACCCCTATGGCTACACCTTC. This translates into CSVEDPYGYTF.

The chain is built from TRBV7-3 and TRBJ1-1; no clear D gene. There are 16 residues in the CDR3. The V end was cut by 4 bases, the J end by 0 bases, with 15 bases between. Germline CDR1 and CDR2: SGHTA and FQGTGA. The CDR3 protein is CASSSTGVDLNTEAFF. CDR3 in DNA: TGTGCCAGCAGCTCCACTGGGGTTGACCTGAACACTGAAGCTTTCTTT.

The V and J genes are TRBV14 and TRBJ2-1; 7 nucleotides match TRBD2. The V and J ends lost 0 bases and 5 bases, in that order; junction bases with no gene match: 4. Germline-derived CDR1 and CDR2 are SGHDN and FVKESK. The CDR3 has 15 residues. The CDR3 sequence is CASSQEQRGHNEQFF. The DNA of the CDR3 is TGTGCCAGCAGCCAAGAACAGCGGGGCCACAATGAGCAGTTCTTC.

The chain uses TRBV29-1 and TRBJ2-3; D is uncertain. Germline V gene sequence: CDR1 SQVTM, CDR2 ANQGSEA. This CDR3 is 11 amino acids long. V was shortened by 4 bases and J by 4 bases, with 6 bases between the two germline ends. The CDR3 sequence is CSVVFADTQYF. The CDR3 coding sequence is TGCAGCGTTGTTTTCGCAGATACGCAGTATTTT.

This clone was picked up many times. The rearrangement uses TRBV29-1 and TRBJ1-2; 9 bases are a match to TRBD1. The V gene end was trimmed by 6 bases and the J gene end by 7 bases; junction bases not matched to a gene: 6. Looked up from germline, CDR1 is SQVTM and CDR2 is ANQGSEA. The CDR3 has 12 residues. The CDR3 region has the DNA TGCAGCGTCGGGGGACAGGGAGTTGGCTACACCTTC. Residues: CSVGGQGVGYTF.

The genes are TRBV28 and TRBJ2-4, with TRBD2 matching over 9 bases. Unmatched junction bases numbered 4, after V lost 7 bases and J lost 0 bases. CDR1 MDHEN and CDR2 SYDVKM come from the germline V gene. The CDR3 is made up of 15 amino acids. CDR3 loop: CASNGAGGAKNIQYF. The CDR3 DNA follows: TGTGCCAGCAACGGAGCGGGAGGAGCCAAAAACATTCAGTACTTC.

This chain joins TRBV13 and TRBJ2-7, with a weak D call TRBD2 (6 bases). V gave up 5 bases and J gave up 4 bases, with 15 bases separating them. CDR1 and CDR2 (germline): PRHDT, FYEKMQ (reference sequence). This CDR3 is built from 14 residues. CDR3 residues: CASSPGLQSYEQYF. The DNA for the CDR3 is TGTGCCAGCAGCCCGGGACTCCAATCTTACGAGCAGTACTTC.

The V gene is TRBV27, the J gene TRBJ2-1; 11 bases map to TRBD2. Losses at the gene ends were 3 bases for V and 4 bases for J; bases not matched to a gene: 5. CDR1 MNHEY and CDR2 SMNVEV come from the germline V gene (reference sequence). The CDR3 consists of 16 residues. The CDR3 reads CASSLSLAGAYNEQFF. The CDR3 DNA reads as TGTGCCAGCAGTTTGTCACTAGCGGGAGCGTACAATGAGCAGTTCTTC.

This clone appeared a single time. The rearrangement links TRBV7-3 to TRBJ2-2, with D possibly matching TRBD1 (6 bases). CDR1 and CDR2 (germline): SGHTA, FQGTGA. The CDR3 loop spans 14 amino acids. Trimming stripped 3 bases from V and 3 bases from J, with 8 bases between. The CDR3 sequence: CASSLGAYTGELFF. The CDR3 DNA sequence: TGTGCCAGCAGCTTGGGGGCTTACACCGGGGAGCTGTTTTTT.

This clone appeared a single time. The chain combines TRBV11-3 with TRBJ2-2; the match to TRBD2 covers 7 bases. The CDR3 is 15 residues long. Germline loops: CDR1 SGHNT, CDR2 YENEEA. The V segment lost 6 bases and the J segment 1 base; nucleotides outside the gene matches: 5. CDR3: CASRGGSLNTGELFF. In nucleotides, the CDR3 is TGTGCCAGCAGGGGAGGGAGCTTGAACACCGGGGAGCTGTTTTTT.

This chain links TRBV5-6 with TRBJ2-3; no clear D gene. V shed 0 bases and J shed 0 bases, with 8 bases lying between them. Germline values: CDR1 SGHDT, CDR2 YYEEEE. The CDR3 is 15 amino acids. CDR3 nucleotides: TGTGCCAGCAGCTTGGGTTTTTCAAGCACAGATACGCAGTATTTT. It translates to CASSLGFSSTDTQYF.